This TCR beta chain was found in a study of graft-versus-host responses after intestinal transplantation (dated by TCRdb to the early 2020s). In terms of the full investigation: Recipients received multivisceral, liver-intestinal, or isolated intestinal transplants. Every recipient was given anti-thymocyte globulin induction, then maintenance tacrolimus and steroids for 2 to 4 years. Bulk TCR-beta CDR3 sequencing was used to track graft-versus-host and host-versus-graft alloreactive T cell clones in the graft, circulation and bone marrow after intestinal transplantation. Alloreactive clones were identified by sequencing pre-transplant mixed lymphocyte reaction products and comparing them with unstimulated pre-transplant donor and recipient T cells. A cohort of about two dozen intestinal transplant recipients, including one retransplant, was enrolled, and 3 patients lacking pretransplant specimens were excluded. A peak of at least 4% donor T cells among recipient peripheral blood mononuclear cells was the definition used for donor T cell macrochimerism. Samples from a few later patients were sequenced in-house on an Illumina MiSeq with MiXCR processing rather than by the commercial service.

The study at large found these results: Early after transplant, peak levels of circulating GvH clones were found to be associated with declines in HvG clones. Conclusions were limited by the relatively low number and heterogeneity of intestinal transplant patients. Patients with donor T cell macrochimerism had high GvH to HvG T cell clonal ratios in their allografts. GvH clones were detected in recipient bone marrow, and some appeared earlier in ileal mucosa or blood, consistent with an intestinal mucosal origin.

The CDR3 has 14 amino acids, counting the end cysteine and phenylalanine. Only CDR3 DNA is held: 42 bases, read in frame from base 1. The junction shows trimming of 2 bases on V and 3 bases on J, plus 8 bases between the germline ends. The germline V gene (reference sequence) gives CDR1 as MNHEY and CDR2 as SMNVEV. The meaning of the sample's time point label: cells obtained before transplantation from donor or recipient. CD3+CD4+ and CD3+CD8+ populations were FACS-sorted from unstimulated pre-transplant donor and recipient cells taken from spleen or lymph nodes. Regarding this clone: Its antigen is unknown. One base away there is no much larger clone; base qualities are not given.

The method was the immunoSEQ multiplex PCR assay. For most patients, genomic DNA was isolated using the Qiagen DNeasy Blood and Tissue Kit and was shipped frozen to Adaptive Biotechnologies for TCR sequencing. For most patients, genomic DNA was subjected to high-throughput TCR-beta CDR3 sequencing by Adaptive Biotechnologies. The authors' analysis ran thus. Adaptive's ImmunoSEQ software was the source of the TCR sequencing data for 15 to 20 patients, while a few other patients were processed with MiXCR and VDJtools. CD4 versus CD8 sorting errors were corrected by removing sequences found in both subsets at a frequency ratio below 5:1. CDR3 nucleotide sequences shared between donor and recipient were removed because the origin of such sequences could not be assigned. To count as alloreactive, a clone needed at least 2-fold expansion over unstimulated cells and a minimum CFSE-low frequency of 0.002% (template counts) or 0.001% (read counts). A clone was considered mappable if detected in the sequenced pre-transplant spleen, lymph node, or MLR CFSE-low populations of the donor or recipient. Cumulative frequency of alloreactive clones was calculated as a percentage of all sequences weighted by copy number. Sourced from immuneACCESS, this table was stored by TCRdb with only in-frame sequences that have V and J called. A share of the clones is absent; for the studies checked, an unresolved V gene accounts for under half, and the remainder has no known explanation. V and J calls and clone size come straight from that table; D and trimming were deduced from the DNA. The sample profile shows 75,000 to 95,000 clones; more than 85% of them were found once. More than 1.5% of the sample belongs to the ten largest clones.

The sequence joins TRBV27 to TRBJ2-1; the D region possibly corresponds to TRBD2 (5 bases align). The sequence derives from a human donor who received an intestinal transplant. The sequences come from unstimulated CD8+ T cells sorted from spleen or lymph node cells, collected before intestinal transplant. At the DNA level, the sequence is TGTGCCAGCAGTTTAGGACTGGGCTACAATGAGCAGTTCTTC. This codes for CASSLGLGYNEQFF.